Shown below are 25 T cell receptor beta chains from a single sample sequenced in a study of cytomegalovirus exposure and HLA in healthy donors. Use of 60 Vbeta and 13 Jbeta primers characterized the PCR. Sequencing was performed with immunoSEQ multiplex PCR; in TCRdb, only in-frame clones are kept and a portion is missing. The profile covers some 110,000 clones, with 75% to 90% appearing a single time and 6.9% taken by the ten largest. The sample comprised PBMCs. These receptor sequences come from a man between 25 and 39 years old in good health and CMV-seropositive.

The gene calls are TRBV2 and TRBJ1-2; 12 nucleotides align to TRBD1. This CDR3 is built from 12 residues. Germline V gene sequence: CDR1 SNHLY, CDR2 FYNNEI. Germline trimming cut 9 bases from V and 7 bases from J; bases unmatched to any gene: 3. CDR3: CARGTGGRGYTF. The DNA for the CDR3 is TGTGCCAGAGGGACAGGGGGCCGTGGCTACACCTTC.

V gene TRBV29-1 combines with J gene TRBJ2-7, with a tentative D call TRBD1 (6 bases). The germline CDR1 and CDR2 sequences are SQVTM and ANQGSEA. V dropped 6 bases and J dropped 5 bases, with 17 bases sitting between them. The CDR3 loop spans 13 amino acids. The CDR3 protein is CSVKKQGSNEQYF. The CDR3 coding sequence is TGCAGCGTGAAGAAACAGGGCAGCAACGAGCAGTACTTC.

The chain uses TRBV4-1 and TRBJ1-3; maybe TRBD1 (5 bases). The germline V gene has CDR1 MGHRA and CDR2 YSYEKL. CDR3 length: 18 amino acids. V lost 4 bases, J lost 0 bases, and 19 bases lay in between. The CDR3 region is CASSREAADTGSGNTIYF. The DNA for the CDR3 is TGCGCCAGCAGCCGGGAGGCAGCGGACACTGGCTCTGGAAACACCATATATTTT.

The CDR3 loop reads CASTPRGEGGNQPQHF. The CDR3 DNA sequence: TGTGCCAGTACCCCGAGGGGGGAGGGTGGCAATCAGCCCCAGCATTTT. The V call is TRBV19, the J call TRBJ1-5; D is perhaps TRBD1 (6 bases). Germline lookup yields CDR1 LNHDA and CDR2 SQIVND (reference sequence). This CDR3 has 16 residues. V was trimmed by 7 bases and J by 2 bases, leaving 18 bases between them.

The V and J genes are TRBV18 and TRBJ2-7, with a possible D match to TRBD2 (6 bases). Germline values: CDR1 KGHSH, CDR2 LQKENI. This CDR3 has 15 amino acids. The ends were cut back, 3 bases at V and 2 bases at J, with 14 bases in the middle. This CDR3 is CASSPTRELAYEQYF. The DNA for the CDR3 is TGTGCCAGCTCACCTACCCGGGAGCTGGCCTACGAGCAGTACTTC.

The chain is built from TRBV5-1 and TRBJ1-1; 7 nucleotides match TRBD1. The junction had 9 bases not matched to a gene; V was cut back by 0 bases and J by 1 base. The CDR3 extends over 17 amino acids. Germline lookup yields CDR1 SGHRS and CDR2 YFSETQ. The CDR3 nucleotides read TGCGCCAGCAGCTTGGATGGAGGGGGCGCAGGGAACACTGAAGCTTTCTTT. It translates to CASSLDGGGAGNTEAFF. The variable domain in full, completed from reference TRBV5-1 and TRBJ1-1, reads KAGVTQTPRYLIKTRGQQVTLSCSPISGHRSVSWYQQTPGQGLQFLFEYFSETQRNKGNFPGRFSGRQFSNSRSEMNVSTLELGDSALYLCASSLDGGGAGNTEAFFGQGTRLTVV.

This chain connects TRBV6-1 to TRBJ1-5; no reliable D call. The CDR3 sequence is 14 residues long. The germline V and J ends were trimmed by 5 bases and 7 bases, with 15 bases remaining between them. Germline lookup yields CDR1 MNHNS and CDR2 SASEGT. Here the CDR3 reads CASSPASGWQPQHF. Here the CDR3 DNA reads TGTGCCAGCAGTCCGGCCTCGGGGTGGCAGCCCCAGCATTTT.

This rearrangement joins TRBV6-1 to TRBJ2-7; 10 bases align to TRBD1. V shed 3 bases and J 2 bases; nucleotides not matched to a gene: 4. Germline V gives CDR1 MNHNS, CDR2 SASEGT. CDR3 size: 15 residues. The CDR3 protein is CASSDGQGGTYEQYF. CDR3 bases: TGTGCCAGCAGTGATGGACAGGGGGGAACCTACGAGCAGTACTTC.

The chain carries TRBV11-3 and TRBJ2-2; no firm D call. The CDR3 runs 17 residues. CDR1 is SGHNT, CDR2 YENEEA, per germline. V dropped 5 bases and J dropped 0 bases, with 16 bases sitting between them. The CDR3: CASSPNIALANTGELFF. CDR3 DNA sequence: TGTGCCAGCAGCCCAAACATAGCCCTGGCGAACACCGGGGAGCTGTTTTTT. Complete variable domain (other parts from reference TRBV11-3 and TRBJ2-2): EAGVVQSPRYKIIEKKQPVAFWCNPISGHNTLYWYLQNLGQGPELLIRYENEEAVDDSQLPKDRFSAERLKGVDSTLKIQPAELGDSAVYLCASSPNIALANTGELFFGEGSRLTVL.

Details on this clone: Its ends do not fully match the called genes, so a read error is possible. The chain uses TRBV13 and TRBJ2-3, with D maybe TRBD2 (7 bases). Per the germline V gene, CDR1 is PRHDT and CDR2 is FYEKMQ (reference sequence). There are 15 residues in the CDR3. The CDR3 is CASSQRGAFTHTQYF. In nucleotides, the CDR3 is TGTGCCAGCAGCCAACGGGGGGCTTTCACACATACGCAGTATTTT.

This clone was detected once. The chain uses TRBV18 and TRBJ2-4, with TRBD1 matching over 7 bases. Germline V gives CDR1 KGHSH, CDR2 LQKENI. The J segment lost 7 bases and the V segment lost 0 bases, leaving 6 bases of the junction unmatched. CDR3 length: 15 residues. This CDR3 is CASSPPPGQTNIQYF. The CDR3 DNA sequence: TGTGCCAGCTCACCACCGCCGGGACAGACTAACATTCAGTACTTC.

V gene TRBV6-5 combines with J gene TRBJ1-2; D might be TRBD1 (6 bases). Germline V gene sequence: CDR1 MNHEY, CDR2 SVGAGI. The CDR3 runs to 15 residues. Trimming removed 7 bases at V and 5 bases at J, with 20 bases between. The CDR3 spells CASTVDRSPQYGYTF. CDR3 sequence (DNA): TGTGCCAGCACCGTCGACAGGTCCCCCCAATATGGCTACACCTTC.

CDR3 DNA sequence: TGTGCCAGCAGTCCCCGGGTGAACACTGAAGCTTTCTTT. It codes for CASSPRVNTEAFF. The V gene is TRBV28, the J gene TRBJ1-1; D uncertain. The CDR3 runs to 13 residues. CDR1 is MDHEN, CDR2 SYDVKM, per germline. The ends were cut back, 5 bases at V and 0 bases at J, with 7 bases in the middle.

CDR3 bases: TGTGCCTGGAGTGGGGACACCCTATCACCCCTCCACTTT. Translating gives CAWSGDTLSPLHF. This chain joins TRBV30 and TRBJ1-6; D possibly corresponds to TRBD1 (6 bases). The CDR3 has 13 residues. Germline V gene sequence: CDR1 GTSNPN, CDR2 SVGIG (reference sequence). Between the trimmed V and J ends, which lost 1 base and 10 bases, there was a span of 11 bases.

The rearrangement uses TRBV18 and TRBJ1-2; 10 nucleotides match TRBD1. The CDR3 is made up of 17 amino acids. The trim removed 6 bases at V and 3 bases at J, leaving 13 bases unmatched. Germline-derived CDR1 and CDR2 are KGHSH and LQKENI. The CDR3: CASSPGTGVDGYYGYTF. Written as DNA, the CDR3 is TGTGCCAGCTCCCCAGGGACAGGGGTTGATGGTTACTATGGCTACACCTTC.

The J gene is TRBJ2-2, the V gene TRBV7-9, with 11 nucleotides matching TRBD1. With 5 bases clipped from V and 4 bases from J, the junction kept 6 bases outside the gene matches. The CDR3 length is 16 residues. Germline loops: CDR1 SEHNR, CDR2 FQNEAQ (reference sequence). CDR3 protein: CASSPTGTGGTGELFF. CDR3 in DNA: TGTGCCAGCAGCCCAACCGGGACAGGGGGCACCGGGGAGCTGTTTTTT.

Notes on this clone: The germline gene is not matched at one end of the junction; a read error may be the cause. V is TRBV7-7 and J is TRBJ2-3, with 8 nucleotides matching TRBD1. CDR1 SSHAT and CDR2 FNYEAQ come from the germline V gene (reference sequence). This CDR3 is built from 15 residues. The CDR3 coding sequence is TGTGCTAGCAGCTCCTCTTTACAGGGGGAAGATACGCAGTATTTT. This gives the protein CASSSSLQGEDTQYF.

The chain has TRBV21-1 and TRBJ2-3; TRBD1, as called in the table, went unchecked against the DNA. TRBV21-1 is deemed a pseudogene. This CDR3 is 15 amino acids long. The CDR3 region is CASSTTRVSTDTQYF. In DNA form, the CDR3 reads TGTGCCAGCAGCACCACCAGGGTGAGCACAGATACGCAGTATTTT.

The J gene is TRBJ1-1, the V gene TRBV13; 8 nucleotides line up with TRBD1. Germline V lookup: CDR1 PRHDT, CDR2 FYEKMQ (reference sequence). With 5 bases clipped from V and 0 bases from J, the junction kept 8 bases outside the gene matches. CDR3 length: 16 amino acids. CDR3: CASSGGTGRMNTEAFF. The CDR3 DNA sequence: TGTGCCAGCAGCGGTGGGACAGGACGCATGAACACTGAAGCTTTCTTT.

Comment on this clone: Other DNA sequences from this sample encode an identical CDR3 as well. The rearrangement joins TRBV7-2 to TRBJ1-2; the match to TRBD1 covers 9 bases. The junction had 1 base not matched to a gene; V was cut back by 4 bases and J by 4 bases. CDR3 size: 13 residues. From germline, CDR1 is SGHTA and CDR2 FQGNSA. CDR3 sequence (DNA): TGTGCCAGCAGCTCGGACAGGGGCTATGGCTACACCTTC. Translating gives CASSSDRGYGYTF.

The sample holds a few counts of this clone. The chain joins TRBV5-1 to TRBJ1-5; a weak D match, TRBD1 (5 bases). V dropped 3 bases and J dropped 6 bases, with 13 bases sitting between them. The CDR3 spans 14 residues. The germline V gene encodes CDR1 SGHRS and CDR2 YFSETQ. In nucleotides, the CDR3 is TGCGCCAGCAGCTCCGACAGTTTGGGTCAGCCCCAGCATTTT. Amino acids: CASSSDSLGQPQHF. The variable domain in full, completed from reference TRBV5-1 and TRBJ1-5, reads KAGVTQTPRYLIKTRGQQVTLSCSPISGHRSVSWYQQTPGQGLQFLFEYFSETQRNKGNFPGRFSGRQFSNSRSEMNVSTLELGDSALYLCASSSDSLGQPQHFGDGTRLSIL.

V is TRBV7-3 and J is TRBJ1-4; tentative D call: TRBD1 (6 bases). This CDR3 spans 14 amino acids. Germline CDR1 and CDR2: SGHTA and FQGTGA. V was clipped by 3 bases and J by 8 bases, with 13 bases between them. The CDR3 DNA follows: TGTGCCAGCAGCTTCAAGCGACAGGAAGAAAAACTGTTTTTT. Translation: CASSFKRQEEKLFF.

This CDR3 reads CASSGQGTDTQYF. The CDR3 DNA sequence: TGTGCCAGCAGTGGACAGGGCACAGATACGCAGTATTTT. The V gene is TRBV6-4, the J gene TRBJ2-3, with a weak D call TRBD1 (6 bases). V was pared by 4 bases and J by 1 base, with 6 bases between. This CDR3 region has 13 residues. Per the germline V gene, CDR1 is MRHNA and CDR2 is SNTAGT.

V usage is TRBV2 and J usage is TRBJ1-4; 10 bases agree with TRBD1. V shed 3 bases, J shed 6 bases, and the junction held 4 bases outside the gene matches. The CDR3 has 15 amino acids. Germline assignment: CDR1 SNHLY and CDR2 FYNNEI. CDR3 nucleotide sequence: TGTGCCAGCAGTGAGGTGGGACAGGGGCATGAAAAACTGTTTTTT. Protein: CASSEVGQGHEKLFF.

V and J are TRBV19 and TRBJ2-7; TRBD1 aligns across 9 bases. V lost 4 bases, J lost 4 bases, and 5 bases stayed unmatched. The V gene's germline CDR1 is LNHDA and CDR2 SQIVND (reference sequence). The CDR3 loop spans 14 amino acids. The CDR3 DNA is TGTGCCAGTAGTACAAGACAGGGGGAATACGAGCAGTACTTC. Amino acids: CASSTRQGEYEQYF.